Listed below are T cell receptor beta chains from one sample, sequenced in a study of cytomegalovirus exposure and HLA in healthy donors. Data came from immunoSEQ multiplex PCR; TCRdb stores just in-frame clones and leaves some out. This table has approximately 100,000 clones, approximately 80% appearing once. The sample taken for sequencing was PBMCs. These receptors all stem from a man in his forties in good health and CMV-seropositive. The CDR3 runs from the conserved cysteine through the conserved F or W. A D gene is named only where the DNA matches it firmly. The size field is filled for only some rows; it gives once, few, many or a size class.

few | TRBJ1-4 | NA | TRBV21-1 | CASSKDAHSPNEKLFF | TGTGCCAGCAGCAAAGATGCACACAGCCCAAATGAAAAACTGTTTTTT
once | TRBJ1-1 | TRBD1 | TRBV7-9 | CASSLTGDFTEAFF | TGTGCCAGCAGCTTGACAGGGGACTTCACTGAAGCTTTCTTT
NA | TRBJ2-5 | TRBD1 | TRBV19 | CASSDRARDPGQYF | TGTGCCAGCAGTGACAGGGCCAGAGACCCGGGCCAGTACTTC
NA | TRBJ2-7 | NA | TRBV7-2 | CASSLGGAGIGEQYF | TGTGCCAGCAGCTTAGGAGGCGCGGGGATAGGAGAGCAGTACTTC
NA | TRBJ1-5 | TRBD1 | TRBV19 | CASSIGQGIGQPQHF | TGTGCCAGTAGTATCGGACAGGGTATCGGGCAGCCCCAGCATTTT
NA | TRBJ2-1 | NA | TRBV7-8 | CASSVTGIWNEQFF | TGTGCCAGCTCCGTGACGGGTATTTGGAATGAGCAGTTCTTC
NA | TRBJ1-1 | NA | TRBV6-4 | CASRPGHQNTEAFF | TGTGCCAGCAGACCGGGACACCAGAACACTGAAGCTTTCTTT
NA | TRBJ1-1 | TRBD1 | TRBV5-6 | CASRGTANTEAFF | TGTGCCAGCAGAGGGACAGCGAACACTGAAGCTTTCTTT
once | TRBJ2-7 | NA | TRBV4-2 | CASSQEMGRPSYEQYF | TGTGCCAGCAGCCAAGAGATGGGCAGGCCCTCCTACGAGCAGTACTTC
NA | TRBJ2-3 | TRBD1 | TRBV19 | CASTDRANTDTQYF | TGTGCCAGTACGGACAGGGCAAACACAGATACGCAGTATTTT
NA | TRBJ2-7 | TRBD2 | TRBV6-1 | CASSERVSGGPYEQYF | TGTGCCAGCAGTGAAAGAGTTAGCGGGGGCCCCTACGAGCAGTACTTC
NA | TRBJ2-7 | NA | TRBV4-1 | CASSQGTPEGAYEQYF | TGCGCCAGCAGCCAAGGGACCCCCGAGGGAGCCTACGAGCAGTACTTC
NA | TRBJ1-1 | NA | TRBV5-8 | CASTRPRGEAFF | TGTGCCAGCACCCGACCCAGGGGAGAAGCTTTCTTT
NA | TRBJ1-2 | NA | TRBV15 | CATAQRGQYGYTF | TGTGCCACCGCGCAGCGGGGACAATATGGCTACACCTTC
NA | TRBJ2-2 | NA | TRBV30 | CAWSRDTGELFF | TGTGCCTGGAGCCGGGACACCGGGGAGCTGTTTTTT
NA | TRBJ2-3 | TRBD2 | TRBV7-3 | CASSLSPAGTGGGTQYF | TGTGCCAGCAGCTTAAGTCCAGCGGGAACCGGTGGTGGTACGCAGTATTTT
NA | TRBJ1-5 | NA | TRBV7-9 | CASSYYPGTTYSNQPQHF | TGTGCCAGCAGTTATTACCCGGGGACAACCTATAGCAATCAGCCCCAGCATTTT
NA | TRBJ2-2 | TRBD1 | TRBV9 | CASSVAVSGTGSVTGELFF | TGTGCCAGCAGCGTAGCAGTGAGCGGGACAGGGTCGGTCACCGGGGAGCTGTTTTTT
NA | TRBJ1-1 | NA | TRBV6-1 | CASSDRDGFFGTEAFF | TGTGCCAGCAGTGACCGGGATGGGTTTTTCGGCACTGAAGCTTTCTTT
few | TRBJ2-2 | TRBD2 | TRBV28 | CASSSKGRAGELFF | TGTGCCAGCAGTTCCAAGGGGAGGGCCGGGGAGCTGTTTTTT
NA | TRBJ2-1 | NA | TRBV7-6 | CASSFPSGDYEQFF | TGTGCCAGCAGCTTCCCGTCCGGGGACTATGAGCAGTTCTTC
NA | TRBJ2-5 | TRBD1 | TRBV13 | CASRPGAGGFQQYF | TGTGCCAGCAGGCCCGGGGCAGGGGGCTTCCAACAGTACTTC
NA | TRBJ2-3 | TRBD2 | TRBV6-5 | CASSYSGGGTDTQYF | TGTGCCAGCAGTTACTCGGGGGGGGGCACAGATACGCAGTATTTT
NA | TRBJ2-7 | NA | TRBV5-1 | CASSQTGPPAVEQYF | TGCGCCAGCAGCCAAACAGGGCCTCCGGCCGTCGAGCAGTACTTC
few | TRBJ2-5 | NA | TRBV11-2 | CASSLFVGQETQYF | TGTGCCAGCAGCTTATTTGTCGGTCAAGAGACCCAGTACTTC
NA | TRBJ1-1 | NA | TRBV7-6 | CASSLGGGNTEAFF | TGTGCCAGCAGCTTAGGCGGGGGAAACACTGAAGCTTTCTTT
once | TRBJ2-1 | NA | TRBV5-4 | CASSQAGTHSYNEQFF | TGTGCCAGCAGCCAGGCCGGGACTCACTCCTACAATGAGCAGTTCTTC
NA | TRBJ1-6 | TRBD1 | TRBV6-1 | CASRRWDSNSPLHF | TGTGCCAGCAGGAGGTGGGACAGCAATTCACCCCTCCACTTT
NA | TRBJ1-5 | NA | TRBV7-2 | CASSLDSQGYQPQHF | TGTGCCAGCAGCTTAGACTCTCAGGGGTATCAGCCCCAGCATTTT
NA | TRBJ2-1 | NA | TRBV6-4 | CASSRDTEAHNEQFF | TGTGCCAGCAGTCGGGACACCGAGGCCCACAATGAGCAGTTCTTC
NA | TRBJ1-6 | TRBD1 | TRBV11-2 | CASCLAGQGVSYNSPLHF | TGTGCCAGCTGCCTTGCAGGGCAGGGGGTATCCTATAATTCACCCCTCCACTTT
NA | TRBJ2-5 | TRBD2 | TRBV4-2 | CASSQTGWEGRETQYF | TGTGCCAGCAGCCAGACGGGCTGGGAGGGTCGCGAGACCCAGTACTTC
NA | TRBJ2-3 | NA | TRBV7-2 | CASSTRGVDTQYF | TGTGCCAGCAGCACACGAGGCGTTGATACGCAGTATTTT
NA | TRBJ1-1 | TRBD1 | TRBV6-5 | CASSKTQGTEAFF | TGTGCCAGCAGTAAAACACAGGGGACTGAAGCTTTCTTT
NA | TRBJ1-6 | NA | TRBV9 | CASSVTVNSPLHF | TGTGCCAGCAGCGTGACAGTCAATTCACCCCTCCACTTT
few | TRBJ2-7 | TRBD2 | TRBV18 | CASSPPGRGGEQYF | TGTGCCAGCTCACCACCGGGGCGGGGGGGAGAGCAGTACTTC
NA | TRBJ1-5 | NA | TRBV21-1 | CASSKTTRGEQPQHF | TGTGCCAGCAGCAAAACGACCAGGGGAGAGCAGCCCCAGCATTTT
few | TRBJ1-1 | TRBD1 | TRBV4-2 | CASSQKQGTEAFF | TGTGCCAGCAGCCAAAAACAGGGGACTGAAGCTTTCTTT
NA | TRBJ1-4 | NA | TRBV7-9 | CASSPSGATNEKLFF | TGTGCCAGCAGCCCCTCAGGTGCAACTAATGAAAAACTGTTTTTT
few | TRBJ2-3 | TRBD2 | TRBV18 | CASSLRTGTSGGFGTDTQYF | TGTGCCAGCTCACTTCGAACCGGGACTAGCGGGGGGTTTGGCACAGATACGCAGTATTTT
NA | TRBJ2-3 | TRBD2 | TRBV5-1 | CASSLAPGLASTDTQYF | TGCGCCAGCAGCTTGGCCCCGGGACTAGCGTCGACAGATACGCAGTATTTT
NA | TRBJ1-5 | NA | TRBV4-2 | CASSQGRGNRPQHF | TGTGCCAGCAGCCAGGGGAGGGGAAATCGGCCCCAGCATTTT
NA | TRBJ2-6 | TRBD1 | TRBV2 | CASSLTGGTLSGANVLTF | TGTGCCAGCAGCCTGACAGGGGGAACTCTATCTGGGGCCAACGTCCTGACTTTC
NA | TRBJ2-1 | NA | TRBV4-3 | CASSPAGGRTNEQFF | TGCGCCAGCAGCCCGGCTGGGGGGAGGACCAATGAGCAGTTCTTC
NA | TRBJ1-1 | NA | TRBV7-9 | CASSLGLDRGTEAFF | TGTGCCAGCAGCTTGGGGTTGGACCGGGGGACTGAAGCTTTCTTT
once | TRBJ1-6 | NA | TRBV7-2 | CASGPFEKSPLYF | TGTGCCAGTGGTCCGTTCGAGAAGTCACCCCTCTACTTT
NA | TRBJ1-1 | TRBD1 | TRBV27 | CASSGTGGTEAFF | TGTGCCAGTTCCGGGACAGGGGGCACTGAAGCTTTCTTT
NA | TRBJ1-1 | NA | TRBV18 | CASSAQVLNTEAFF | TGTGCCAGCTCAGCTCAGGTATTGAACACTGAAGCTTTCTTT
NA | TRBJ2-7 | TRBD1 | TRBV19 | CASSGPTGGRDEQYF | TGTGCCAGTAGTGGTCCAACAGGGGGTCGCGACGAGCAGTACTTC
once | TRBJ2-7 | NA | TRBV2 | CASSGAVIEQYF | TGTGCCAGCAGTGGGGCAGTTATCGAGCAGTACTTC
NA | TRBJ1-2 | TRBD1 | TRBV4-3 | CASSQDPGQGPWTF | TGCGCCAGCAGCCAAGACCCGGGACAGGGGCCTTGGACCTTC
once | TRBJ1-6 | TRBD1 | TRBV4-1 | CASSQGPQGLIKNSPLHF | TGCGCCAGCAGCCAAGGACCACAGGGGTTGATAAAAAATTCACCCCTCCACTTT
NA | TRBJ2-2 | NA | TRBV7-3 | CASSLGGSQTGELFF | TGTGCCAGCAGCTTAGGTGGCAGTCAGACCGGGGAGCTGTTTTTT
NA | TRBJ2-7 | NA | TRBV7-9 | CASSLAPGTYEQYF | TGTGCCAGCAGCTTAGCCCCCGGGACCTACGAGCAGTACTTC
few | TRBJ2-3 | TRBD1 | TRBV6-4 | CASSDGTDTDTQYF | TGTGCCAGCAGCGACGGGACAGACACAGATACGCAGTATTTT
NA | TRBJ2-1 | TRBD1 | TRBV7-2 | CASSGRRGQGEQFF | TGTGCCAGCAGCGGGCGCAGGGGGCAGGGCGAGCAGTTCTTC
NA | TRBJ1-1 | NA | TRBV18 | CASSPRPRENTEAFF | TGTGCCAGCTCACCGAGGCCGAGAGAGAACACTGAAGCTTTCTTT